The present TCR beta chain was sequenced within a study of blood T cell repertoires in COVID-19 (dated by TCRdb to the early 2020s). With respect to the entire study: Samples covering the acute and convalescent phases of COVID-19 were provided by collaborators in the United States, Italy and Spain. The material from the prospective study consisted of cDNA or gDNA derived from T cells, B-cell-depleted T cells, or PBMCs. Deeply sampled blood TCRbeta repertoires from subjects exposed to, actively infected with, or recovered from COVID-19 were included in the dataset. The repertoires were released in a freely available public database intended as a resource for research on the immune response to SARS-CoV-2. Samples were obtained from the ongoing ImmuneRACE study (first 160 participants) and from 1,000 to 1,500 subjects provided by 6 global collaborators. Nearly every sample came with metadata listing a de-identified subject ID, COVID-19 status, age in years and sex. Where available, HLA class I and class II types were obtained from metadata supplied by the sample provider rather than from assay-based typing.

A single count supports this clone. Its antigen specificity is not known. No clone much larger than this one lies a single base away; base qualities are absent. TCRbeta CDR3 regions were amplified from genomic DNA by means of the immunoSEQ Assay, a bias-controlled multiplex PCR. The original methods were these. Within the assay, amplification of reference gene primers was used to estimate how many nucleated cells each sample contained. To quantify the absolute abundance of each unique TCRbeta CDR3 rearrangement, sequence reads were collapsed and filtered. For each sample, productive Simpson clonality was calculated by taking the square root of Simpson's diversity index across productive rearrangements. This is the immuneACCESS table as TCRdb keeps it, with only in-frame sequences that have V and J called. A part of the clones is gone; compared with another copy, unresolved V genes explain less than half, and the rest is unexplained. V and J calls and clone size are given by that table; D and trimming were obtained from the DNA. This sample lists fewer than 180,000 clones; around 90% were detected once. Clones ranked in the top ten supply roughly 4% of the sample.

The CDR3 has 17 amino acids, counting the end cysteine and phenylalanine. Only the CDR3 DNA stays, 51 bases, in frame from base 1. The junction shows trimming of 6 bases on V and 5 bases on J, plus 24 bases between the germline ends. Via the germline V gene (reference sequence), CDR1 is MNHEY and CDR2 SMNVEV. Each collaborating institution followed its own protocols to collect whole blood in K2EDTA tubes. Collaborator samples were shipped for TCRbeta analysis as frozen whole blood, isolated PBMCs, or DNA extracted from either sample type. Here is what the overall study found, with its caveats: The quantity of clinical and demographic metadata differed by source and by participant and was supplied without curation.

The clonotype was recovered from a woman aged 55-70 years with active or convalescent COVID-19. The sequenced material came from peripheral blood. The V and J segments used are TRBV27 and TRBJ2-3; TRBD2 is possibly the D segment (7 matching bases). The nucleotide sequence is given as TGTGCCAGCAGCCTAAAACCCCCCGAGGGGGGGATAGATACGCAGTATTTT. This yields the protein CASSLKPPEGGIDTQYF.